These 23 T cell receptor beta chains share one sample of origin, sequenced in a study of blood T cell repertoires in COVID-19. Assay: immunoSEQ multiplex PCR; the TCRdb copy retains only in-frame clones and omits some. The sample yields 160,000 or so clones, about four fifths seen once. Sequenced: peripheral blood. The source is a man aged 70-80 years with active or convalescent COVID-19.

The chain employs TRBV11-2 and TRBJ2-7; D remains ambiguous. This CDR3 is built from 12 residues. Trimming cost V 6 bases and J 0 bases, with 6 bases left between them. Germline CDR1 reads SGHAT; CDR2 reads FQNNGV. The chain's CDR3 is CASSATSYEQYF. In DNA, the CDR3 is TGTGCCAGCAGTGCTACCTCCTACGAGCAGTACTTC. Full variable domain (remainder filled in from reference TRBV11-2 and TRBJ2-7): EAGVAQSPRYKIIEKRQSVAFWCNPISGHATLYWYQQILGQGPKLLIQFQNNGVVDDSQLPKDRFSAERLKGVDSTLKIQPAKLEDSAVYLCASSATSYEQYFGPGTRLTVT.

The V call is TRBV6-5, the J call TRBJ1-6, with TRBD1 matching over 8 bases. Germline-derived CDR1 and CDR2 are MNHEY and SVGAGI. The junction had 8 bases not matched to a gene; V was cut back by 5 bases and J by 8 bases. The CDR3 consists of 15 residues. This CDR3 reads CASSPDRGGDSPLHF. CDR3 bases: TGTGCCAGCAGTCCCGACAGGGGAGGCGATTCACCCCTCCACTTT.

Here the CDR3 DNA reads TGTGCTAGTGGTCCGCACGGACTAGCCTACAATGAGCAGTTCTTC. Amino acid sequence: CASGPHGLAYNEQFF. The chain combines TRBV12-5 with TRBJ2-1, with TRBD2 matching over 7 bases. Trimming took 5 bases from V and 2 from J; bases not matched to a gene: 6. Germline CDR1 and CDR2: LGHNT and FRNRAP. This CDR3 has 15 residues.

Only a few counts were recorded for this clone. The gene calls are TRBV3-1 (or the pseudogene TRBV3-2) and TRBJ2-3; possible D gene TRBD1, 7 bases. Trimming stripped 1 base from V and 5 bases from J, with 13 bases between. CDR3 size: 15 residues. In germline, CDR1 is LGHDT, CDR2 YNNKEL (reference sequence). Here the CDR3 reads CASSQGSQGGDTQYF. In DNA, the CDR3 is TGTGCCAGCAGCCAAGGGTCTCAGGGGGGAGATACGCAGTATTTT.

The chain couples TRBV6-6 to TRBJ1-3; D call uncertain. This CDR3 comprises 13 residues. V dropped 7 bases and J dropped 3 bases, with 10 bases sitting between them. Germline values: CDR1 MNHNY, CDR2 SVGAGI (reference sequence). CDR3 region: CASNSGSGNTIYF. The CDR3 DNA follows: TGTGCCAGCAATTCGGGTAGTGGAAACACCATATATTTT.

The rearrangement links TRBV9 to TRBJ2-1, with a possible D match to TRBD1 (6 bases). The CDR3 is 14 amino acids. The germline gives CDR1 SGDLS, CDR2 YYNGEE. The V gene lost 1 base and the J gene lost 10 bases, with 15 bases spanning the gap. CDR3 coding DNA: TGTGCCAGCAGCGTACTTATCCGTGGACAGGAGCAGTTCTTC. Its protein product is CASSVLIRGQEQFF.

The V and J genes are TRBV2 and TRBJ2-5, with 8 bases fitting TRBD1. Trimming took 4 bases from V and 4 from J; bases not matched to a gene: 11. Germline CDR1 is SNHLY and CDR2 is FYNNEI. This CDR3 is 16 amino acids long. Here the CDR3 DNA reads TGTGCCAGCAGTGTTTTTGGACAGGGCGGGCTAGAGACCCAGTACTTC. Its translation: CASSVFGQGGLETQYF.

Here the CDR3 reads CASSLGQVNTEAFF. For the CDR3, the DNA is TGTGCCAGCAGTTTGGGACAGGTGAACACTGAAGCTTTCTTT. The genes are TRBV2 and TRBJ1-1; 8 positions match TRBD1. CDR1 and CDR2 from the germline V gene are SNHLY and FYNNEI. The J segment lost 0 bases and the V segment lost 5 bases, leaving 2 bases of the junction unmatched. This CDR3 spans 14 amino acids.

This clone appeared a few times. Written as DNA, the CDR3 is TGTGCCAGCAGCCCCGCAGGTGTGGGAAACACCATATATTTT. Protein sequence: CASSPAGVGNTIYF. The chain joins TRBV3-1 (or the pseudogene TRBV3-2) to TRBJ1-3; no reliable D call. The germline V and J ends were trimmed by 4 bases and 4 bases, with 11 bases remaining between them. From germline, CDR1 is LGHDT and CDR2 YNNKEL (reference sequence). The CDR3 spans 14 residues.

The chain links TRBV10-3 to TRBJ1-4, with 9 bases identical to TRBD1. Germline V gene data show CDR1 as ENHRY and CDR2 as SYGVKD. The CDR3 consists of 15 residues. The V and J ends lost 8 bases and 7 bases, in that order; junction bases with no gene match: 11. The chain's CDR3 is CAIGGRDREPEKLFF. DNA for the CDR3: TGTGCCATCGGGGGCCGGGACAGGGAACCTGAAAAACTGTTTTTT.

The chain couples TRBV7-2 to TRBJ1-5; 7 bases are shared with TRBD1. V lost 4 bases, J lost 11 bases, and 11 bases stayed unmatched. CDR3 length: 14 residues. Germline V gene data show CDR1 as SGHTA and CDR2 as FQGNSA. DNA for the CDR3: TGTGCCAGCAGCTCCGACAGGGTTTCAGGAACCCAGCATTTT. Protein: CASSSDRVSGTQHF.

V gene TRBV7-8 combines with J gene TRBJ1-2; 8 nucleotides agree with TRBD1. The CDR3 is 17 residues long. V trimming: 5 bases; J trimming: 1 base; junction bases outside the gene matches: 12. From germline, CDR1 is SGHVS and CDR2 FQNEAQ. This chain's CDR3 is CASSTGTGGILNYGYTF. The CDR3, as DNA: TGTGCCAGCAGCACCGGGACAGGCGGCATACTTAACTATGGCTACACCTTC.

This chain joins TRBV6-2 or TRBV6-3 and TRBJ2-5, with 7 bases lining up with TRBD1. The V and J ends lost 5 bases and 5 bases, in that order; junction bases with no gene match: 14. Germline values: CDR1 MNHEY, CDR2 SVGEGT. The CDR3 has 16 amino acids. Written as DNA, the CDR3 is TGTGCCAGCAGTGACCCCCACAGGGGTGGAGTGGAGACCCAGTACTTC. Its protein product is CASSDPHRGGVETQYF.

The chain links TRBV6-1 to TRBJ2-7, with TRBD1 as a possible D gene (6 bases). CDR1 and CDR2 from the germline V gene are MNHNS and SASEGT. The CDR3 contains 15 residues. Trimming took off 1 base at V and 5 bases at J, with 15 bases between the two ends. The CDR3 DNA reads as TGTGCCAGCAGTGAAGGTCCAGGGGAAAGCGACGAGCAGTACTTC. Translating gives CASSEGPGESDEQYF.

This sequence joins TRBV11-2 and TRBJ1-3, with no clear D. Germline-derived CDR1 and CDR2 are SGHAT and FQNNGV. V was clipped by 4 bases and J by 0 bases, with 7 bases between them. The CDR3 has 14 residues. The CDR3 sequence is CASSSGSSGNTIYF. The CDR3 DNA is TGTGCCAGCAGCTCCGGGAGCTCTGGAAACACCATATATTTT.

This clone was counted only a few times. The rearrangement joins TRBV5-6 to TRBJ1-1; no firm D call. Looked up from germline, CDR1 is SGHDT and CDR2 is YYEEEE. V was cut by 5 bases and J by 0 bases, with 8 bases left in between. The CDR3 spans 13 residues. The CDR3 sequence is CASSTDLNTEAFF. CDR3 DNA sequence: TGTGCCAGCAGTACTGATCTGAACACTGAAGCTTTCTTT.

The V call is TRBV6-5, the J call TRBJ2-7; TRBD1 matches at 8 bases. CDR1 is MNHEY, CDR2 SVGAGI, per germline. The CDR3 runs 11 residues. Trimming cost V 8 bases and J 7 bases; bases outside gene matches: 4. CDR3 DNA sequence: TGTGCCAGCCAGGGGGCGCGGGAGCAGTACTTC. Protein sequence: CASQGAREQYF.

V usage is TRBV5-1 and J usage is TRBJ2-5; the D gene is possibly TRBD2 (6 bases). Trimming pared 3 bases from V and 3 bases from J, leaving 12 bases between. CDR1 and CDR2 (germline): SGHRS, YFSETQ. The CDR3 has 14 residues. DNA for the CDR3: TGCGCCAGCAGCTCCGGGCGGGGTGAAGAGACCCAGTACTTC. Translating it yields CASSSGRGEETQYF.

V and J are TRBV4-2 and TRBJ1-4; TRBD1 matches at 10 bases. This CDR3 comprises 16 residues. Trimming removed 1 base from V and 7 bases from J; junction bases left unmatched: 6. CDR1 is LGHNA, CDR2 YNFKEQ, per germline. In nucleotides, the CDR3 is TGTGCCAGCAGCCAAGGCGGACAGGGGGACCGTGAAAAACTGTTTTTT. Its translation is CASSQGGQGDREKLFF.

This clone has more than one count but fewer than ten. The chain carries TRBV27 and TRBJ1-2, with D maybe TRBD1 (6 bases). The CDR3 has 14 residues. Germline lookup yields CDR1 MNHEY and CDR2 SMNVEV (reference sequence). With 5 bases removed from V and 6 bases from J, the gap between germline ends came to 16 bases. CDR3 in amino acids: CASSPTRQVHGYTF. For the CDR3, the DNA is TGTGCCAGCAGTCCCACCCGACAGGTCCATGGCTACACCTTC.

This clone was recorded once. The genes are TRBV11-2 and TRBJ2-2; the match to TRBD1 covers 7 bases. This CDR3 has 14 amino acids. Per germline, CDR1 SGHAT and CDR2 FQNNGV. With 6 bases clipped from V and 2 bases from J, the junction kept 3 bases outside the gene matches. Here the CDR3 reads CASRGTANTGELFF. For the CDR3, the DNA is TGTGCCAGCAGGGGGACAGCAAACACCGGGGAGCTGTTTTTT.

This clone came up a few times. This chain joins TRBV13 and TRBJ2-3; TRBD2 matches 8 bases. The CDR3 runs to 16 residues. Germline lookup yields CDR1 PRHDT and CDR2 FYEKMQ (reference sequence). V was clipped by 1 base and J by 2 bases; unmatched bases: 5. The CDR3 DNA is TGTGCCAGCAGCTTAGCCCGGGGGGGCACCACAGATACGCAGTATTTT. Its translation is CASSLARGGTTDTQYF.

The chain is built from TRBV7-8 and TRBJ2-3; the D gene is possibly TRBD1 (6 bases). This CDR3 is built from 16 residues. Between the trimmed V and J ends, which lost 2 bases and 1 base, there was a span of 13 bases. CDR1 is SGHVS, CDR2 FQNEAQ, per germline. CDR3 protein: CASSLPKSGGTDTQYF. The CDR3 bases are TGTGCCAGCAGCTTACCCAAGTCAGGGGGCACAGATACGCAGTATTTT.